What follows describes a single T cell receptor (beta chain). Its matching antigen is unknown. The source of the sample is a study of Ad26.COV2.S vaccination and SARS-CoV-2 variants. Study-wide results and limits: Comparability of non-spike TCR breadth was observed across vaccine and placebo recipients. Vaccine recipients had higher spike-specific TCR breadth than placebo recipients. Following vaccination, spike-specific CD8+ and CD4+ T cell responses reportedly exhibited substantial breadth.

The trim removed 3 bases at V and 9 bases at J, leaving 11 bases unmatched. This CDR3 spans 16 amino acids. Per the germline V gene, CDR1 is SGHTA and CDR2 is FQGTGA. The table came from immunoSEQ multiplex PCR; TCRdb's copy has only in-frame clones and leaves some out. The data contain over 100,000 clones, around 80% of them singletons. The receptor's source is a human donor who had recovered from COVID-19. The sequencing used peripheral blood, collected after recovery from COVID-19. V and J are TRBV7-3 and TRBJ2-1, with TRBD2 matching over 10 bases. The CDR3 here is CASSLNSGGFGIEQFF. The CDR3 bases are TGTGCCAGCAGCTTGAATAGCGGGGGGTTTGGTATTGAGCAGTTCTTC.